The T cell receptor beta chain under discussion was sequenced for a study of regulatory T cells in long-lasting Graves disease. Germline-derived CDR1 and CDR2 are SGHTA and FQGNSA. CDR3 length: 16 amino acids. V shed 2 bases, J shed 4 bases, and the junction held 7 bases outside the gene matches. The authors built TCR beta libraries using iRepertoire HTBI primers and Arm-PCR of CDR3 regions. In TCRdb, the multiplex PCR reads were re-called with MiXCR into one record per CDR3 protein. In the table there are some 410,000 distinct CDR3 sequences, about a sixth of which are singletons. Noted time point: newly diagnosed GD, antithyroid drugs for less than 3 months. RNA extracted from PBMCs served as the sequencing template. The same data also went into a second study, on T cells in Graves' hyperthyroidism and ophthalmopathy. That study adds: Ophthalmopathy was predicted by the model a median of roughly 6.7 months ahead of onset.

The receptor comes from a woman aged 25 to 39 with Graves disease. Sample: peripheral blood mononuclear cells (PBMCs), taken at new diagnosis, from a patient treated with antithyroid drugs. V gene TRBV7-2 combines with J gene TRBJ1-5; 8 nucleotides align to TRBD1. The CDR3 region has the DNA TGTGCCAGCAGCTTAACGGGACAGGTGGGAAATCAGCCCCAGCATTTT. Translated, it gives CASSLTGQVGNQPQHF.